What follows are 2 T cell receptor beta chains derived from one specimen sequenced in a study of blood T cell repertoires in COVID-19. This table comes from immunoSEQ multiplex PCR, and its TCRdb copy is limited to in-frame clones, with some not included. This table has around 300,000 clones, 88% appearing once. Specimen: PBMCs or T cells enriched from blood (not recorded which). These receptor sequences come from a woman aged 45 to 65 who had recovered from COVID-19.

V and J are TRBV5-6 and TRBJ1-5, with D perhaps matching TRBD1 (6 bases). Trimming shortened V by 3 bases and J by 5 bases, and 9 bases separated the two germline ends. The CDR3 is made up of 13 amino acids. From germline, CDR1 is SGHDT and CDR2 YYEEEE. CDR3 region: CASSSRGYQPQHF. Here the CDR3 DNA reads TGTGCCAGCAGCTCCAGGGGATATCAGCCCCAGCATTTT.

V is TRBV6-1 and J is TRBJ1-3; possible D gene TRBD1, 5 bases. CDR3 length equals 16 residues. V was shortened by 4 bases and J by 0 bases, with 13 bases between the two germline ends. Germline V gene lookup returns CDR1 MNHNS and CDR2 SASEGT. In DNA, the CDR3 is TGTGCCAGCAGTGCAAACCAGGGTCTCTCTGGAAACACCATATATTTT. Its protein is CASSANQGLSGNTIYF.